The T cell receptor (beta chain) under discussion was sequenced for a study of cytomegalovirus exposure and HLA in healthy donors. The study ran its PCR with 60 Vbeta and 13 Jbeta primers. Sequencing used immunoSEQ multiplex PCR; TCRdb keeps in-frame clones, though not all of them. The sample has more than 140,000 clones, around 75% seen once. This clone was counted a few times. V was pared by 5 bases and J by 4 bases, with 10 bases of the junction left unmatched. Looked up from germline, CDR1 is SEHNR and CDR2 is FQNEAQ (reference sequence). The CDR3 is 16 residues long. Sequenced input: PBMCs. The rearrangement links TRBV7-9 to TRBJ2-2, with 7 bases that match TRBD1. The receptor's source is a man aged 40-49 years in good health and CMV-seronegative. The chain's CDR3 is CASSPPRQGSTGELFF. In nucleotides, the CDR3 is TGTGCCAGCAGCCCCCCAAGACAGGGCAGCACCGGGGAGCTGTTTTTT.